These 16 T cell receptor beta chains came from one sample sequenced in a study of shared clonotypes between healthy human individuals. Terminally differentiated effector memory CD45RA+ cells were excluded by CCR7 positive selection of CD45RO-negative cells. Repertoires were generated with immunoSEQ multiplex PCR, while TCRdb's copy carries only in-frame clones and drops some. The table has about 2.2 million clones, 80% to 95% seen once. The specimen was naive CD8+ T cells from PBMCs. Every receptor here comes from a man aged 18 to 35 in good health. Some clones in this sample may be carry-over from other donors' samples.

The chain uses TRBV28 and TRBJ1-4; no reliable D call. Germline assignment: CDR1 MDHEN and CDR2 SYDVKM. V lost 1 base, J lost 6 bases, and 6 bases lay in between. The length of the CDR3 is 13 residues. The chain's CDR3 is CASSLFEDEKLFF. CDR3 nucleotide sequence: TGTGCCAGCAGTTTATTTGAGGATGAAAAACTGTTTTTT.

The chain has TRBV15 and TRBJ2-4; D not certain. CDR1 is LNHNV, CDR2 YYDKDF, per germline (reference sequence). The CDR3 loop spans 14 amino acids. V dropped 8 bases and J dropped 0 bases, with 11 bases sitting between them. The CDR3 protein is CATGEEEAKNIQYF. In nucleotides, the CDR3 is TGTGCCACCGGGGAAGAAGAAGCCAAAAACATTCAGTACTTC. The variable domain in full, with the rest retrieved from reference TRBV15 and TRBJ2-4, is DAMVIQNPRYQVTQFGKPVTLSCSQTLNHNVMYWYQQKSSQAPKLLFHYYDKDFNNEADTPDNFQSRRPNTSFCFLDIRSPGLGDTAMYLCATGEEEAKNIQYFGAGTRLSVL.

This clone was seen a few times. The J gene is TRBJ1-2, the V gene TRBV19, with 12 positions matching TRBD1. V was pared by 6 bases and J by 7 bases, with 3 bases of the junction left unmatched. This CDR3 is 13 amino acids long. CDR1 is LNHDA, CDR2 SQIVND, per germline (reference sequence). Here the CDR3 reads CASRGTGGLGYTF. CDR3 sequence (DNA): TGTGCCAGTAGAGGGACAGGGGGCCTTGGCTACACCTTC.

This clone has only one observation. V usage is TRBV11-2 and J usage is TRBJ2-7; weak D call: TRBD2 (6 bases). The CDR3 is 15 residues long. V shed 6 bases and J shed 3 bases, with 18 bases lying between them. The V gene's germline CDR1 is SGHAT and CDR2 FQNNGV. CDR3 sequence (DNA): TGTGCCAGCAGTGTCGGAAGGGGACTCTACTACGAGCAGTACTTC. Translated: CASSVGRGLYYEQYF.

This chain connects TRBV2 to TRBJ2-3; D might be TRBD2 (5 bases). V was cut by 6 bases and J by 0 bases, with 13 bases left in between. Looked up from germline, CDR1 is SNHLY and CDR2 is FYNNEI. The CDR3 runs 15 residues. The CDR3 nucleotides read TGTGCCAGCAGACCCCTAGCCGCTAGCACAGATACGCAGTATTTT. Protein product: CASRPLAASTDTQYF.

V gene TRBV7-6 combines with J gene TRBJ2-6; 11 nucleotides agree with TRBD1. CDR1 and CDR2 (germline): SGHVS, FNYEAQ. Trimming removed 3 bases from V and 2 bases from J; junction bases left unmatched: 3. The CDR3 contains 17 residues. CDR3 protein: CASSFGTGGPGANVLTF. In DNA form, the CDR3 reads TGTGCCAGCAGCTTTGGGACAGGGGGTCCTGGGGCCAACGTCCTGACTTTC.

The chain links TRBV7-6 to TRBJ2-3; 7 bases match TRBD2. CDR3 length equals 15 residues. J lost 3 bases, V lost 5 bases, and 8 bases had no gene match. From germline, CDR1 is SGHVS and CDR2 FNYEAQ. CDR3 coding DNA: TGTGCCAGCAGCCCTCGGCGGGAGTGGACAGATACGCAGTATTTT. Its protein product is CASSPRREWTDTQYF.

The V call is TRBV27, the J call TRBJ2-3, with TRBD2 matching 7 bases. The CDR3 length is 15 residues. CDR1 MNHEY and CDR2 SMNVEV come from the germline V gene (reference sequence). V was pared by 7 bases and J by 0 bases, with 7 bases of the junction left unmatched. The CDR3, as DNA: TGTGCCAGCATGGGAGGGTGGTTCAGCACAGATACGCAGTATTTT. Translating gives CASMGGWFSTDTQYF.

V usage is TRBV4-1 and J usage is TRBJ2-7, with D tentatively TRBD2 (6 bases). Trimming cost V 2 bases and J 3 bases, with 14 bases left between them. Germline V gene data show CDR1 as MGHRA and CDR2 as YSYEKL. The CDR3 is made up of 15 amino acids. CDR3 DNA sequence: TGCGCCAGCAGCCAAAAACGGGAGCCCAACTACGAGCAGTACTTC. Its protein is CASSQKREPNYEQYF.

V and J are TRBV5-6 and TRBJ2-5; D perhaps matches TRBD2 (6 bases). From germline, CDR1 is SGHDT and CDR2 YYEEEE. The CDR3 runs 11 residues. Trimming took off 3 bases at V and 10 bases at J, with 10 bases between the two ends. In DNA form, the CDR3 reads TGTGCCAGCAGCTGGGGCGGGAACCAGTACTTC. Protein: CASSWGGNQYF.

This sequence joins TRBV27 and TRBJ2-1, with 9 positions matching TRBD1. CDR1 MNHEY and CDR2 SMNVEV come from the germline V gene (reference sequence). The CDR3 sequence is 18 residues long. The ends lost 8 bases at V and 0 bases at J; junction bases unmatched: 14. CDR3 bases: TGTGCCAGCCCGGGACAGGGCACCGAGGCCCCCTCCTACAATGAGCAGTTCTTC. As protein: CASPGQGTEAPSYNEQFF.

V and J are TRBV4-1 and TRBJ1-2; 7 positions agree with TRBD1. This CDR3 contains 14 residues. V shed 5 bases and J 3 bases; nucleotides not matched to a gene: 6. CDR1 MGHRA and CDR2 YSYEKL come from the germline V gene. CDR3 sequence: CASSSYRGDYGYTF. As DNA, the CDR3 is TGCGCCAGCAGCTCCTACAGGGGTGACTATGGCTACACCTTC.

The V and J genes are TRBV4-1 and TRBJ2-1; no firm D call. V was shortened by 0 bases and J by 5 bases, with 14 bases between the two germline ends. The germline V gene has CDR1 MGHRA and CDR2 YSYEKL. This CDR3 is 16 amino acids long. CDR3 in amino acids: CASSQEDRDIDNEQFF. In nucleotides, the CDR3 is TGCGCCAGCAGCCAAGAGGACCGAGACATCGACAATGAGCAGTTCTTC.

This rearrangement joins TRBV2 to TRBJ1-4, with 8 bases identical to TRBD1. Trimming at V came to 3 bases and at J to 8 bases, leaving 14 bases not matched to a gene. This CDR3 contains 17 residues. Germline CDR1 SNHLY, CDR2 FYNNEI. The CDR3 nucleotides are TGTGCCAGCAGTGAGGCCCGTACGACAGGGGTAGTAGAAAAACTGTTTTTT. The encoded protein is CASSEARTTGVVEKLFF.

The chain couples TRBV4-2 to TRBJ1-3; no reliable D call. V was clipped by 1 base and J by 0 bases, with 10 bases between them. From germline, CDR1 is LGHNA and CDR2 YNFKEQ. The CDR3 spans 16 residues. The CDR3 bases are TGTGCCAGCAGCCAAGTGGAGGAGACCTCTGGAAACACCATATATTTT. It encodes CASSQVEETSGNTIYF.

Written as DNA, the CDR3 is TGCGCCAGCAGCCAAGGCGCGGGACAGGAGACCTATGGCTACACCTTC. Protein sequence: CASSQGAGQETYGYTF. The V call is TRBV4-3, the J call TRBJ1-2, with 8 bases identical to TRBD1. CDR1 is LGHNA and CDR2 is YSLEER in the germline V gene. The length of the CDR3 is 16 residues. J lost 4 bases, V lost 1 base, and 8 bases had no gene match.